The 22 T cell receptor beta chains presented below share a single source sample, sequenced in a study of blood T cells in healthy people across ages. Next came a second PCR, run for roughly 6 to 11 cycles, which used a sample-barcoded 5' primer along with a J-beta primer mix. In TCRdb, the 5' RACE reads were re-called with MiXCR into one record per CDR3 protein. The table has roughly 640,000 distinct CDR3 sequences, about 30% seen once. The source material was blood. The source is a woman older than 75 in good health.

A word on this clonotype: A much larger clone differs from this one at a single base, so this may be a read error. The V and J genes are TRBV5-1 and TRBJ2-1, with D perhaps matching TRBD2 (6 bases). The CDR3 extends over 15 amino acids. Germline V lookup: CDR1 SGHRS, CDR2 YFSETQ. CDR3: CANSLEPHGGNEQFF. The CDR3, as DNA: TGCGCCAACAGCTTGGAGCCCCACGGGGGCAATGAGCAGTTCTTC.

This clonotype was recorded at least ten times. V is TRBV29-1 and J is TRBJ2-7; 7 nucleotides agree with TRBD2. This CDR3 is 12 amino acids long. V trimming: 4 bases; J trimming: 2 bases; junction bases outside the gene matches: 2. CDR1 and CDR2 (germline): SQVTM, ANQGSEA. CDR3 DNA sequence: TGCAGCGTTGCGGCGGGGGCCTACGAGCAGTACTTC. Protein sequence: CSVAAGAYEQYF.

The rearrangement uses TRBV4-3 and TRBJ1-1; TRBD1 might be the D (5 bases). This CDR3 spans 15 amino acids. Trimming stripped 2 bases from V and 0 bases from J, with 10 bases between. Germline lookup yields CDR1 LGHNA and CDR2 YSLEER. The CDR3 spells CASSQTQDLNTEAFF. In nucleotides, the CDR3 is TGCGCCAGCAGCCAAACACAGGACCTGAACACTGAAGCTTTCTTT.

Ten or more counts support this clonotype. J is TRBJ2-1 and V is TRBV30, with D perhaps being TRBD1 or TRBD2 (6 bases each). CDR3 length equals 16 residues. The V end lost 2 bases, the J end lost 6 bases, and 20 bases lay between the germline ends. Germline CDR1 reads GTSNPN; CDR2 reads SVGIG (reference sequence). CDR3 protein: CAWSRSELGGFNEQFF. The CDR3 nucleotides are TGTGCCTGGAGTAGAAGTGAGTTGGGGGGCTTCAATGAGCAGTTCTTC.

This clonotype was recorded many times. The chain carries TRBV27 and TRBJ2-4, with D maybe TRBD1 (6 bases). CDR1 is MNHEY and CDR2 is SMNVEV in the germline V gene (reference sequence). The CDR3 runs to 13 residues. V lost 7 bases and J 8 bases, leaving 15 bases between the germline ends. CDR3 DNA: TGTGCCAGCAAGAAGGACAGCCAGGACATTCAGTACTTC. This sequence encodes CASKKDSQDIQYF.

As concerns this clonotype: Being one base from a much bigger clone, this may be a read error. CDR3 sequence: CAISGSREVQYF. Written as DNA, the CDR3 is TGTGCCATCAGTGGGTCACGGGAAGTGCAGTACTTC. The chain combines TRBV10-3 with TRBJ2-5; TRBD2 is a possible D gene (5 bases). Germline V CDR1 and CDR2: ENHRY, SYGVKD. The V end was cut by 4 bases, the J end by 11 bases, with 14 bases between. This CDR3 is 12 amino acids long.

This clonotype was picked up a small number of times. The chain is built from TRBV9 and TRBJ1-1, with no clear D. Germline-derived CDR1 and CDR2 are SGDLS and YYNGEE. Trimming cost V 4 bases and J 1 base, with 14 bases left between them. This CDR3 has 15 amino acids. The DNA for the CDR3 is TGTGCCAGCAGCCCCATCCCCCAATCGAACACTGAAGCTTTCTTT. As protein: CASSPIPQSNTEAFF.

V gene TRBV30 combines with J gene TRBJ1-6, with D hard to call. Trimming removed 1 base at V and 13 bases at J, with 20 bases between. There are 15 residues in the CDR3. Germline CDR1 GTSNPN, CDR2 SVGIG (reference sequence). CDR3 sequence: CAWSGPGSLGFPLHF. The CDR3 nucleotides read TGTGCCTGGAGTGGGCCGGGATCCCTTGGGTTCCCCCTCCACTTT.

This chain uses TRBV29-1 with TRBJ2-1; D is unclear. The CDR3 length is 13 residues. Trimming took 3 bases from V and 8 from J, leaving 14 bases between them. Germline CDR1 and CDR2: SQVTM and ANQGSEA. CDR3 DNA sequence: TGCAGCGTTGATTGGCGCCAAACGTATGAGCAGTTCTTC. Amino acids: CSVDWRQTYEQFF.

The chain is built from TRBV7-2 and TRBJ1-1; 8 positions agree with TRBD1. V gave up 4 bases and J gave up 1 base; unmatched junction bases: 17. Germline lookup yields CDR1 SGHTA and CDR2 FQGNSA. The CDR3 is 19 residues long. The CDR3 protein is CASSSRGAQGVGGNTEAFF. The CDR3 DNA is TGTGCCAGCAGCTCAAGGGGGGCACAGGGGGTCGGGGGGAACACTGAAGCTTTCTTT.

The chain couples TRBV9 to TRBJ2-5, with TRBD1 matching 7 bases. Germline V gene sequence: CDR1 SGDLS, CDR2 YYNGEE. There are 13 residues in the CDR3. The junction had 1 base not matched to a gene; V was cut back by 0 bases and J by 5 bases. The CDR3 region is CASSVGQGETQYF. CDR3 nucleotides: TGTGCCAGCAGCGTAGGACAGGGTGAGACCCAGTACTTC.

V and J are TRBV6-5 and TRBJ2-2; 10 bases map to TRBD2. The CDR3 has 15 residues. Unmatched junction bases numbered 6, after V lost 6 bases and J lost 5 bases. Germline lookup yields CDR1 MNHEY and CDR2 SVGAGI. As DNA, the CDR3 is TGTGCCAGCAGATGGAGCGGGGGGGCTACCGGGGAGCTGTTTTTT. It specifies CASRWSGGATGELFF.

This clonotype was seen at least ten times. The V gene is TRBV20-1, the J gene TRBJ1-2, with 9 bases lining up with TRBD1. Per the germline V gene, CDR1 is DFQATT and CDR2 is SNEGSKA (reference sequence). The CDR3 sequence is 14 residues long. Losses at the gene ends were 2 bases for V and 8 bases for J; bases not matched to a gene: 9. DNA for the CDR3: TGCAGTGCTAGACAGCCCGGGACAGGGAGCGGCTACACCTTC. It translates to CSARQPGTGSGYTF.

J is TRBJ2-4 and V is TRBV30, with a weak D call TRBD2 (6 bases). There are 14 residues in the CDR3. Germline assignment: CDR1 GTSNPN and CDR2 SVGIG (reference sequence). The germline V and J ends were trimmed by 3 bases and 8 bases, with 17 bases remaining between them. CDR3 DNA: TGTGCCTGGAGCGGGGACGCGGGGAGGCACATTCAGTACTTC. It specifies CAWSGDAGRHIQYF.

This clonotype has at least ten counts. The rearrangement joins TRBV5-6 to TRBJ2-7; weak D call: TRBD2 (5 bases). CDR1 is SGHDT, CDR2 YYEEEE, per germline. CDR3 size: 13 residues. V was cut by 4 bases and J by 5 bases, with 13 bases left in between. CDR3 amino acids: CASSRTRADEQYF. The CDR3 nucleotides are TGTGCCAGCAGCAGGACTCGGGCCGACGAGCAGTACTTC.

V gene TRBV7-3 combines with J gene TRBJ2-3; 10 bases are shared with TRBD1. CDR3 size: 17 residues. The germline V gene encodes CDR1 SGHTA and CDR2 FQGTGA. V gave up 4 bases and J gave up 1 base; unmatched junction bases: 8. In DNA form, the CDR3 reads TGTGCCAGCAGCTATAAAATGGGGACAGGGGGCACAGATACGCAGTATTTT. Translating it yields CASSYKMGTGGTDTQYF.

The genes are TRBV27 and TRBJ2-1, with 9 nucleotides matching TRBD1. J was trimmed by 8 bases and V by 2 bases; bases with no gene match: 4. Germline V gives CDR1 MNHEY, CDR2 SMNVEV (reference sequence). The CDR3 is made up of 14 amino acids. CDR3 protein: CASSLGTGHYEQFF. The DNA of the CDR3 is TGTGCCAGCAGTTTAGGGACAGGGCATTATGAGCAGTTCTTC.

Details on this clonotype: A read error may be the cause here, since a much bigger clone is one base away. V gene TRBV27 combines with J gene TRBJ2-3, with 14 positions matching TRBD2. Looked up from germline, CDR1 is MNHEY and CDR2 is SMNVEV (reference sequence). The CDR3 loop spans 16 amino acids. The CDR3 nucleotides read TGTGCCTGCAGACTAGCGGGGGGGCAGAGCACAGATACGCAGTATTTT. Protein sequence: CACRLAGGQSTDTQYF.

Details on this clonotype: One base away lies a much larger clone, so this may be a sequencing read error. The gene calls are TRBV20-1 and TRBJ2-3, with 7 nucleotides matching TRBD2. In germline, CDR1 is DFQATT, CDR2 SNEGSKA (reference sequence). The CDR3 runs 15 residues. Unmatched junction bases numbered 13, after V lost 6 bases and J lost 4 bases. CDR3 in DNA: TGCAGTGCGAGGCCGGGACTACCTCTCGCAGATACGCAGTATTTT. Translating it yields CSARPGLPLADTQYF.

This clonotype occurred a few times. V and J are TRBV29-1 and TRBJ1-1; D is perhaps TRBD1 (6 bases). Trimming left V 7 bases short and J 5 bases short, with 20 bases between. This CDR3 region has 14 residues. Germline values: CDR1 SQVTM, CDR2 ANQGSEA. Here the CDR3 reads CSAPPQGLGTEAFF. CDR3 coding DNA: TGCAGCGCCCCCCCCCAGGGGCTGGGGACTGAAGCTTTCTTT.

With regard to this clonotype: It may be a read error: a sequence one base away is much more abundant. The chain joins TRBV6-6 to TRBJ1-5; D is unclear. V was trimmed by 2 bases and J by 4 bases, leaving 9 bases between them. CDR1 is MNHNY, CDR2 SVGAGI, per germline (reference sequence). The CDR3 runs to 14 residues. The CDR3 spells CASSYPAENQPQHF. The CDR3, as DNA: TGTGCCAGCAGTTACCCCGCGGAGAATCAGCCCCAGCATTTT.

This clonotype has at least ten counts. The V call is TRBV7-3, the J call TRBJ2-3; D assignment may be TRBD1 or TRBD2 (5 bases each). CDR3 length: 15 residues. CDR1 is SGHTA and CDR2 is FQGTGA in the germline V gene. V lost 0 bases and J 7 bases, leaving 14 bases between the germline ends. As DNA, the CDR3 is TGTGCCAGCAGCTTAACACGGGGCCCCTCGAATACGCAGTATTTT. Translating gives CASSLTRGPSNTQYF.